This T cell receptor beta chain was recorded in a study of beta chain features in type 1 diabetes. Study-level information: There was similarity between patients and healthy donors in age, gender and cell yields. Study-wide results and caveats: The study found moderately but significantly shorter TCRB CDR3s in all four CD4+ subsets of Type 1 diabetes patients. Comparison showed that naive, central memory and Treg TCRB repertoires appeared more similar among patients than among healthy donors.

This CDR3 has 14 amino acids. Germline V gene data show CDR1 as MDHEN and CDR2 as SYDVKM. The trim removed 1 base at V and 15 bases at J, leaving 8 bases unmatched. This clone was observed a handful of times. The target antigen is unknown. Expressed TCRB transcripts were sequenced after all isolated RNA was converted to cDNA. TCRdb's copy holds only in-frame clones and misses some; the assay was immunoSEQ multiplex PCR. Of nearly 350,000 clones in the sample, around 8% were seen once. Input material: central memory CD4+ T cells from blood. The J gene is TRBJ2-1, the V gene TRBV28; 11 bases agree with TRBD2. This TCR came from a woman aged 18-29 years in good health. In DNA form, the CDR3 reads TGTGCCAGCAGTTTATCCCTAACTAGCGGGGGTCCGTTCTTC. This gives the protein CASSLSLTSGGPFF.